What follows are 5 T cell receptor beta chains derived from one specimen sequenced in a study of shared clonotypes between healthy human individuals. The method was immunoSEQ multiplex PCR; TCRdb's version includes in-frame clones alone and lacks a portion of them. Of roughly 2 million clones detected, around 95% appear once; the ten largest clones hold more than 0.1%. The specimen was naive CD4+ T cells sorted from blood. Subset: CD45RA+ positively selected. Source of these receptors: a young man in good health.

The rearrangement joins TRBV10-2 to TRBJ2-5, with TRBD2 matching over 16 bases. J was trimmed by 2 bases and V by 6 bases; bases with no gene match: 3. This CDR3 is 16 amino acids long. Germline V lookup: CDR1 WSHSY, CDR2 SAAADI. This CDR3 is CASRPGLAGGQETQYF. For the CDR3, the DNA is TGCGCCAGCAGACCGGGACTAGCGGGAGGGCAAGAGACCCAGTACTTC.

This chain connects TRBV25-1 to TRBJ2-2, with a tentative D call TRBD1 (5 bases). V was trimmed by 3 bases and J by 0 bases, leaving 11 bases between them. Looked up from germline, CDR1 is MGHDK and CDR2 is SYGVNS. There are 16 residues in the CDR3. CDR3 bases: TGTGCCAGCAGTGACCCAAGACAGACGAACACCGGGGAGCTGTTTTTT. Amino acids: CASSDPRQTNTGELFF.

This rearrangement joins TRBV28 to TRBJ1-2; D gene ambiguous. Germline lookup yields CDR1 MDHEN and CDR2 SYDVKM. The CDR3 length is 15 residues. V lost 2 bases and J 1 base, leaving 11 bases between the germline ends. This CDR3 is CASSLPLGVNYGYTF. The CDR3 DNA sequence: TGTGCCAGCAGTTTACCTCTCGGGGTTAACTATGGCTACACCTTC.

This chain joins TRBV6-6 and TRBJ2-7, with a weak D call TRBD1 (5 bases). The CDR3 contains 13 residues. Germline V lookup: CDR1 MNHNY, CDR2 SVGAGI (reference sequence). Trimming left V 6 bases short and J 0 bases short, with 9 bases between. The CDR3 DNA is TGTGCCAGCAGAGTAGGGGTCTCCTACGAGCAGTACTTC. It is translated as CASRVGVSYEQYF.

In regard to this clone: The sample has other DNA sequences that encode this CDR3 too. The chain has TRBV30 and TRBJ2-3; 13 bases fit TRBD2. CDR1 and CDR2 (germline): GTSNPN, SVGIG (reference sequence). The V segment lost 0 bases and the J segment 5 bases; nucleotides outside the gene matches: 2. The CDR3 runs 15 residues. The CDR3 is CAWSVGLAGVDTQYF. The CDR3 DNA reads TGTGCCTGGAGTGTAGGACTAGCGGGGGTAGATACGCAGTATTTT.